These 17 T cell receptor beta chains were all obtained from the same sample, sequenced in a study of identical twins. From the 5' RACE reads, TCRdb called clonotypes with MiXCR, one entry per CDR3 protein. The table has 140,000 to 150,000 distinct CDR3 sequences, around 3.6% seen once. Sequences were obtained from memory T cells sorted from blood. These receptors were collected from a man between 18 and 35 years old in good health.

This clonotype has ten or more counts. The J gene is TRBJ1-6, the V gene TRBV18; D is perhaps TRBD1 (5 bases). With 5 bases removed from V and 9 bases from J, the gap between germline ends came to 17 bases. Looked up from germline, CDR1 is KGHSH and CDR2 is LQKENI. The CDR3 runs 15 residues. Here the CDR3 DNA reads TGTGCCAGCTCATTAAAGGAGGGGACCGCTTCACCCCTCCACTTT. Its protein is CASSLKEGTASPLHF.

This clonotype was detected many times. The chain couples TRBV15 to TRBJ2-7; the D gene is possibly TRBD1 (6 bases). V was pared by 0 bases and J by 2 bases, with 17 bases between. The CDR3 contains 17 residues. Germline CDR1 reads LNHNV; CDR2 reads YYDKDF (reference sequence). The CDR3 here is CATSRDKGAGDTYEQYF. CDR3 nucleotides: TGTGCCACCAGCAGAGATAAAGGGGCAGGGGATACCTACGAGCAGTACTTC.

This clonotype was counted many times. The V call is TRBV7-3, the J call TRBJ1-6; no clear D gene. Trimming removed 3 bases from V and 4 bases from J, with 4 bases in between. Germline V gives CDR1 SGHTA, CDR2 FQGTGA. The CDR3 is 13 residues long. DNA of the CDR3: TGTGCCAGCAGCTTGAAGTATAATTCACCCCTCCACTTT. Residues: CASSLKYNSPLHF. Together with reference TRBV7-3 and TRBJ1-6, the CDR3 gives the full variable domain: GAGVSQTPSNKVTEKGKYVELRCDPISGHTALYWYRQSLGQGPEFLIYFQGTGAADDSGLPNDRFFAVRPEGSVSTLKIQRTERGDSAVYLCASSLKYNSPLHFGNGTRLTVT.

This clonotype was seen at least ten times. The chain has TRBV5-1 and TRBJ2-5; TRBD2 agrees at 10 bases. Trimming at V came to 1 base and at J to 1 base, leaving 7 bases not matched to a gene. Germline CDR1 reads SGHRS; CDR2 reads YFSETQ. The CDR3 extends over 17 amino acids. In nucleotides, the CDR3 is TGCGCCAGCAGCTTGAGATGGCCTAGCGGGGGCCAAGAGACCCAGTACTTC. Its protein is CASSLRWPSGGQETQYF.

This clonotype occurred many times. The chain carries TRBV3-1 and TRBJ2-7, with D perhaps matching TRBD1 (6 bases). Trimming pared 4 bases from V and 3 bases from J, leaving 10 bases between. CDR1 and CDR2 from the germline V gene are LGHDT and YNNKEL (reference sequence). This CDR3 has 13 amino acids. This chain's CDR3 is CASSLDRFYEQYF. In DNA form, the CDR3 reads TGTGCCAGCAGCCTCGACAGGTTCTACGAGCAGTACTTC.

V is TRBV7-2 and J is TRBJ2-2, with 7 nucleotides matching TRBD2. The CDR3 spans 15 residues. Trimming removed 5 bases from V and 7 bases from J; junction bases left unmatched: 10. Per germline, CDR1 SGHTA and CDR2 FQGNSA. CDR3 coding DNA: TGTGCCAGCAGCCTCGCGGGAGTTGGGATCGGGGAGCTGTTTTTT. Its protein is CASSLAGVGIGELFF.

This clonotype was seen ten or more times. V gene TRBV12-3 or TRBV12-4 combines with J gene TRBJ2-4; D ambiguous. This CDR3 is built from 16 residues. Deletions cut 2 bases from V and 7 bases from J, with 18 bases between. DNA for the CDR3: TGTGCCAGCAGTTTAAGAGTTGCCCTGTTTGGGAACATTCAGTACTTC. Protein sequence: CASSLRVALFGNIQYF.

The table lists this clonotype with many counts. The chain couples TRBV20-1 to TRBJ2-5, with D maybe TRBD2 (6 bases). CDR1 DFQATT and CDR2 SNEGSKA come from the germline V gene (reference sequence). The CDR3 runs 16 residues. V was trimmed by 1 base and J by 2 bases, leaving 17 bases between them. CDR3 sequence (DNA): TGCAGTGCTAGAGTAGCTGGAGGGCTTTTACAAGAGACCCAGTACTTC. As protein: CSARVAGGLLQETQYF.

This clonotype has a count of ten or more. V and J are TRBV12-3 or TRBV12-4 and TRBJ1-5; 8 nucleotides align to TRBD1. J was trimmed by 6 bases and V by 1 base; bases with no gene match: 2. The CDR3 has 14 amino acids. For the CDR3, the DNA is TGTGCCAGCAGTTTAGTGCAGGGGGCTCAGCCCCAGCATTTT. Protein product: CASSLVQGAQPQHF.

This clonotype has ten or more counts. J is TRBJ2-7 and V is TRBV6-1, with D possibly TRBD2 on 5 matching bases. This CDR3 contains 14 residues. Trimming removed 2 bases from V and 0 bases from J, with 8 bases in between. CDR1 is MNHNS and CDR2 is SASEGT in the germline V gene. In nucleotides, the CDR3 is TGTGCCAGCAGTGAACGGGGAAGCTCCTACGAGCAGTACGTC. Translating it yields CASSERGSSYEQYV.

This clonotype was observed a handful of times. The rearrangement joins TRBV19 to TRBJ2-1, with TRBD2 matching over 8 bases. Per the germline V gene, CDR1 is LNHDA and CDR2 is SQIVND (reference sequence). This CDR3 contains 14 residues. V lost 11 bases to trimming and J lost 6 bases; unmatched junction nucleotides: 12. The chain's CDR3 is CAARGGAGVNEQFF. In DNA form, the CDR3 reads TGTGCCGCCCGCGGAGGAGCGGGAGTCAATGAGCAGTTCTTC.

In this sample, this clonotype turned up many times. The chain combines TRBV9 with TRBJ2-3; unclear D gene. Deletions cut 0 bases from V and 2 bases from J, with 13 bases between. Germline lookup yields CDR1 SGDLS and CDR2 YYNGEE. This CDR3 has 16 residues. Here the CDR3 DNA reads TGTGCCAGCAGCGTAGCTTCGGATCTGAACACAGATACGCAGTATTTT. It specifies CASSVASDLNTDTQYF.

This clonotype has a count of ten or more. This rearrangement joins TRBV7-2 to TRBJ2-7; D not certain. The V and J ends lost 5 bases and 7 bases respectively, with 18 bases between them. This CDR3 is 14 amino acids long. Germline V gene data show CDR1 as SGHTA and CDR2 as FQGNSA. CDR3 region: CASSPGPFQGEQYF. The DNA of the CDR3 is TGTGCCAGCAGCCCGGGTCCCTTTCAAGGAGAGCAGTACTTC.

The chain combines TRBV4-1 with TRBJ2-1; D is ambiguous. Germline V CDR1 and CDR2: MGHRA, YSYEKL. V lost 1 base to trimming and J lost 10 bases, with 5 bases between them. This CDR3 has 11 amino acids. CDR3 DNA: TGCGCCAGCAGCCAAGTCGGGGAGCAGTTCTTC. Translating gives CASSQVGEQFF.

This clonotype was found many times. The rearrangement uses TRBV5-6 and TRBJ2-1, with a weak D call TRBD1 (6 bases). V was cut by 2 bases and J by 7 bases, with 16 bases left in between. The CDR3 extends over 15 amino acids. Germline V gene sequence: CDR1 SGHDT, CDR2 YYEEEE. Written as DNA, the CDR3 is TGTGCCAGCAGCTTTTACGGGACAAATAGTAATGAGCAGTTCTTC. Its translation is CASSFYGTNSNEQFF.

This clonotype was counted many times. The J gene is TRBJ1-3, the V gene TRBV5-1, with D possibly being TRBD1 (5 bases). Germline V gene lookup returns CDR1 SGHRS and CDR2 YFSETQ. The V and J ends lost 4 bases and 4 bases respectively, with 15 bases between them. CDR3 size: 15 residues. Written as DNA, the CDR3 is TGCGCCAGCAGCCCAGTTGGGGGACGGGGAAACACCATATATTTT. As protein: CASSPVGGRGNTIYF.

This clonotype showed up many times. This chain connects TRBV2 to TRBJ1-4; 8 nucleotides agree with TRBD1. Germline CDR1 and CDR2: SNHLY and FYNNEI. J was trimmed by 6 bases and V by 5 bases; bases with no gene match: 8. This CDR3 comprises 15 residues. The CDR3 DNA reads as TGTGCCAGCAGTTTCCTGGGGACAGGCTATGAAAAACTGTTTTTT. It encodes CASSFLGTGYEKLFF.